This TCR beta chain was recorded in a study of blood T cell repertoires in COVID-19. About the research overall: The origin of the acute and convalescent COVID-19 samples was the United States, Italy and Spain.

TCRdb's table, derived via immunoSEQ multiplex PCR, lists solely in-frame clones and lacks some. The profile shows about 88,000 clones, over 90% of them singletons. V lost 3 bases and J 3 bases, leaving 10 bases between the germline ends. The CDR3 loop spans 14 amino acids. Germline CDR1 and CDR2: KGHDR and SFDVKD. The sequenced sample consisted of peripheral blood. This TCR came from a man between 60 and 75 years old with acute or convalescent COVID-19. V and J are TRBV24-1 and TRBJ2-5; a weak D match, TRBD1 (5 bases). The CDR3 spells CATSDRLGEETQYF. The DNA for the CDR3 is TGTGCCACCAGTGATAGGTTAGGGGAAGAGACCCAGTACTTC.